Listed here are 15 T cell receptor beta chains from one sample, sequenced in a study of spatial heterogeneity in lung cancer. Time point denoted: blood at routine non-recurrence follow-up after resection. In TCRdb, the 5' RACE reads were re-called with MiXCR into one record per CDR3 protein. The sample lists about 19,000 distinct CDR3 sequences; approximately 9.1% were seen once. The specimen comprised PBMCs, sampled at follow-up. Source of these receptors: a female donor with early-stage non-small cell lung cancer.

This clonotype turned up a few times. The chain carries TRBV29-1 and TRBJ2-4; a weak D match, TRBD2 (6 bases). Trimming removed 2 bases at V and 6 bases at J, with 14 bases between. This CDR3 is built from 14 residues. Germline loops: CDR1 SQVTM, CDR2 ANQGSEA. The CDR3 DNA reads TGCAGCGTTGAAAAGGGAGGAACCAGAAACATTCAGTACTTC. It is translated as CSVEKGGTRNIQYF.

This clonotype appeared a few times. DNA for the CDR3: TGTGCCAGCAGCCCGGGACTGGCCAAAGAGACCCAGTACTTC. It specifies CASSPGLAKETQYF. The chain carries TRBV7-2 and TRBJ2-5; weak D call: TRBD2 (6 bases). The CDR3 has 14 residues. V shed 5 bases and J shed 3 bases, with 13 bases lying between them. Per the germline V gene, CDR1 is SGHTA and CDR2 is FQGNSA.

This clonotype was recorded at least ten times. The rearrangement links TRBV20-1 to TRBJ2-3, with a tentative D call TRBD2 (6 bases). The CDR3 totals 14 residues. The germline V and J ends were trimmed by 5 bases and 5 bases, with 17 bases remaining between them. CDR1 and CDR2 from the germline V gene are DFQATT and SNEGSKA (reference sequence). In nucleotides, the CDR3 is TGCAGTGCTTGTGACGGGGGAGGAGGAGATACGCAGTATTTT. Protein: CSACDGGGGDTQYF.

The CDR3 nucleotides read TGTGCCAGCCGGAAAGGCCAAGCGGTCGATGAGCAGTTCTTC. This codes for CASRKGQAVDEQFF. The chain uses TRBV2 and TRBJ2-1; a weak D match, TRBD2 (5 bases). This CDR3 spans 14 amino acids. Germline V lookup: CDR1 SNHLY, CDR2 FYNNEI. V was cut by 8 bases and J by 8 bases, with 19 bases left in between.

About this clonotype itself: A much larger clone is a single base away; this may be a read error. The V and J genes are TRBV5-6 and TRBJ1-2; D unclear. In germline, CDR1 is SGHDT, CDR2 YYEEEE. Between the trimmed V and J ends, which lost 0 bases and 6 bases, there was a span of 12 bases. The CDR3 has 14 residues. The CDR3 DNA reads TGTGCCAGCAGCTTGGAGTGGCTGGGAGATGGCTACACCTTC. As protein: CASSLEWLGDGYTF.

This clonotype has ten or more counts. The rearrangement joins TRBV4-3 to TRBJ1-6; D gene ambiguous. Germline CDR1 reads LGHNA; CDR2 reads YSLEER. CDR3 length: 14 amino acids. The V and J ends lost 0 bases and 9 bases respectively, with 9 bases between them. The CDR3 bases are TGCGCCAGCAGCCAAGACAATTCGGGTTCACCCCTCCACTTT. This sequence encodes CASSQDNSGSPLHF.

This clonotype was detected many times. This chain joins TRBV7-3 and TRBJ2-2, with a weak D call TRBD1 (5 bases). The CDR3 runs to 16 residues. From germline, CDR1 is SGHTA and CDR2 FQGTGA. Trimming took off 2 bases at V and 7 bases at J, with 17 bases between the two ends. CDR3 DNA: TGTGCCAGCAGCTTAGGGGCCCCAGGGAATCTCGGGGAGCTGTTTTTT. Its translation: CASSLGAPGNLGELFF.

In its sample, this clonotype was seen many times. The CDR3 coding sequence is TGTGCCAGCAGGACCGGGACTAGCGGGGGGGCCCCTGATACGCAGTATTTT. The encoded protein is CASRTGTSGGAPDTQYF. The rearrangement joins TRBV2 to TRBJ2-3; 16 bases agree with TRBD2. V was clipped by 6 bases and J by 6 bases; unmatched bases: 9. Germline CDR1 and CDR2: SNHLY and FYNNEI. The CDR3 is 17 amino acids.

This clonotype was recorded a few times. The rearrangement joins TRBV29-1 to TRBJ2-2; D is unclear. V lost 4 bases and J lost 1, with 13 bases in between. CDR3 length: 15 amino acids. The germline CDR1 and CDR2 sequences are SQVTM and ANQGSEA. Here the CDR3 DNA reads TGCAGCGTTGCCCGGTCGGCGGAGAACACCGGGGAGCTGTTTTTT. Its translation is CSVARSAENTGELFF.

This clonotype has at least ten counts. This CDR3 is CASSLATGFYGYTF. The CDR3 region has the DNA TGTGCCAGCAGCTTAGCTACAGGGTTCTATGGCTACACCTTC. The V gene is TRBV11-2, the J gene TRBJ1-2; D may be TRBD1 (6 bases). The V end lost 1 base, the J end lost 4 bases, and 10 bases lay between the germline ends. From germline, CDR1 is SGHAT and CDR2 FQNNGV. This CDR3 is 14 amino acids long. Full variable domain (outside the CDR3, taken from reference TRBV11-2 and TRBJ1-2): EAGVAQSPRYKIIEKRQSVAFWCNPISGHATLYWYQQILGQGPKLLIQFQNNGVVDDSQLPKDRFSAERLKGVDSTLKIQPAKLEDSAVYLCASSLATGFYGYTFGSGTRLTVV.

The CDR3 spells CASSNTDTQYF. The CDR3 DNA is TGTGCCAGCAGCAACACAGATACGCAGTATTTT. The chain uses TRBV12-3 or TRBV12-4 and TRBJ2-3; D unclear. The CDR3 is 11 residues long. The V and J ends lost 6 bases and 2 bases respectively, with 3 bases between them.

The V gene is TRBV11-2, the J gene TRBJ2-1; D assignment may be TRBD1 or TRBD2 (5 bases each). This CDR3 is built from 18 residues. Trimming cost V 4 bases and J 2 bases, with 21 bases left between them. The germline V gene encodes CDR1 SGHAT and CDR2 FQNNGV. The CDR3: CASSSPATGRAAYNEQFF. In DNA, the CDR3 is TGTGCCAGCAGCTCGCCCGCCACGGGGCGGGCTGCCTACAATGAGCAGTTCTTC.

About this clonotype: This may arise from a read error, as a much more abundant clone is one base away. For the CDR3, the DNA is TGTGCCAGCAGCTTAGGGACTAGCGATGAGACCCAGTACTTC. Translating it yields CASSLGTSDETQYF. The chain recombines TRBV7-2 with TRBJ2-5; the match to TRBD2 covers 9 bases. Germline CDR1 and CDR2: SGHTA and FQGNSA. The V and J ends lost 1 base and 5 bases, in that order; junction bases with no gene match: 2. The CDR3 consists of 14 residues.

This clonotype is termed medium-sized. The chain couples TRBV6-5 to TRBJ2-2; TRBD1 matches at 7 bases. V was clipped by 2 bases and J by 0 bases; unmatched bases: 6. The CDR3 length is 17 residues. Germline V CDR1 and CDR2: MNHEY, SVGAGI. The CDR3 region is CASSYRTGVTNTGELFF. The CDR3 DNA reads as TGTGCCAGCAGTTACAGGACAGGTGTGACGAACACCGGGGAGCTGTTTTTT.

Only a few counts were recorded for this clonotype. The rearrangement links TRBV6-2 or TRBV6-3 to TRBJ2-5; 8 nucleotides line up with TRBD1. After removal of 6 bases from V and 1 base from J, the junction contained 7 bases not matched to a gene. Germline assignment: CDR1 MNHEY and CDR2 SVGEGT. This CDR3 contains 15 residues. Here the CDR3 DNA reads TGTGCCAGCAGAACCCTCGGGACAGGCCAAGAGACCCAGTACTTC. This codes for CASRTLGTGQETQYF.